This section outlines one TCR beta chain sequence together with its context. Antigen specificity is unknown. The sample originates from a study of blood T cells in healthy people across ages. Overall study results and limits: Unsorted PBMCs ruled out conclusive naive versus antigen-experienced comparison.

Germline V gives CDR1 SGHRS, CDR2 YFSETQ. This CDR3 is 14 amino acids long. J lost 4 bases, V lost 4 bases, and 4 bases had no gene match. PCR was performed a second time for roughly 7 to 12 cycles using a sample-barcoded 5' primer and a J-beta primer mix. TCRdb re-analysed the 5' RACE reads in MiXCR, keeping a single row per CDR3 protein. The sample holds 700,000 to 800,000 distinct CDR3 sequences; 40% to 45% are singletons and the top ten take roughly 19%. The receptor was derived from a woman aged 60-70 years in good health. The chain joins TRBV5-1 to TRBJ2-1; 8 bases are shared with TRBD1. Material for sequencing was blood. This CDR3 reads CASSRGQGYNEQFF. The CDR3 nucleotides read TGCGCCAGCAGCCGAGGACAGGGTTACAATGAGCAGTTCTTC.